These 27 T cell receptor beta chains originate from one sample sequenced in a study of cytomegalovirus exposure and HLA in healthy donors. Use of 60 Vbeta and 13 Jbeta primers characterized the PCR. Profiled with immunoSEQ multiplex PCR; TCRdb holds only in-frame clones, not every one. The sample carries around 180,000 clones, around 83% recorded once. What was sequenced was PBMCs. These receptors were taken from a girl aged 2 to 9 in good health and CMV-seropositive.

This clone has more than one count but fewer than ten. The J gene is TRBJ1-1, the V gene TRBV19; D is perhaps TRBD1 (6 bases). The CDR3 covers 13 residues. Trimming removed 6 bases from V and 9 bases from J, with 17 bases in between. CDR1 is LNHDA, CDR2 SQIVND, per germline (reference sequence). The CDR3 nucleotides are TGTGCCAGTAGCCCGGGAACGACAGGAAAAGCTTTCTTT. Its protein product is CASSPGTTGKAFF.

This clone appeared a few times. This chain joins TRBV7-3 and TRBJ2-1; D perhaps matches TRBD2 (6 bases). V was shortened by 5 bases and J by 8 bases, with 13 bases between the two germline ends. The CDR3 totals 13 residues. Germline CDR1 SGHTA, CDR2 FQGTGA. The CDR3 loop is CASSPLTGDEQFF. The CDR3 bases are TGTGCCAGCAGCCCATTAACGGGGGATGAGCAGTTCTTC.

This chain links TRBV6-6 with TRBJ1-1; D call uncertain. Trimming removed 0 bases from V and 0 bases from J, with 11 bases in between. This CDR3 has 16 amino acids. Germline CDR1 and CDR2: MNHNY and SVGAGI (reference sequence). The chain's CDR3 is CASSYSGPRMNTEAFF. The CDR3 region has the DNA TGTGCCAGCAGTTACTCGGGCCCAAGGATGAACACTGAAGCTTTCTTT.

V and J are TRBV5-1 and TRBJ1-1, with 9 bases aligning to TRBD1. Trimming cost V 2 bases and J 11 bases; bases outside gene matches: 7. The V gene's germline CDR1 is SGHRS and CDR2 YFSETQ. This CDR3 region has 13 residues. CDR3 protein: CASSLQGAAGAFF. CDR3 sequence (DNA): TGCGCCAGCAGCTTACAGGGGGCGGCTGGTGCTTTCTTT.

The CDR3 is CASSKPVGTGGMDLDSPLHF. CDR3 nucleotide sequence: TGTGCCAGCAGTAAACCAGTGGGGACAGGGGGCATGGATCTGGATTCACCCCTCCACTTT. V gene TRBV2 combines with J gene TRBJ1-6; 12 positions match TRBD1. Germline V gene data show CDR1 as SNHLY and CDR2 as FYNNEI. This CDR3 is built from 20 residues. With V trimmed by 5 bases and J by 8 bases, 19 bases remained unmatched.

This clone was picked up a small number of times. This chain links TRBV25-1 with TRBJ2-3; D gene unclear. V was trimmed by 3 bases and J by 1 base, leaving 14 bases between them. The CDR3 has 16 residues. Germline CDR1 is MGHDK and CDR2 is SYGVNS. CDR3 loop: CASSEGSRIGTDTQYF. Here the CDR3 DNA reads TGTGCCAGCAGTGAGGGTAGCCGGATCGGCACAGATACGCAGTATTTT.

The rearrangement joins TRBV2 to TRBJ1-6; D not certain. V shed 7 bases and J shed 14 bases, with 15 bases lying between them. In germline, CDR1 is SNHLY, CDR2 FYNNEI. The CDR3 runs 12 residues. CDR3 DNA sequence: TGTGCCAGCAATGGAGTTGCAGTAACCCTCCACTTT. This codes for CASNGVAVTLHF.

The V call is TRBV6-6, the J call TRBJ1-2, with TRBD1 matching over 12 bases. There are 15 residues in the CDR3. J was trimmed by 6 bases and V by 4 bases; bases with no gene match: 6. Germline-derived CDR1 and CDR2 are MNHNY and SVGAGI (reference sequence). The CDR3 spells CASSSSGTGGDGYTF. The CDR3 DNA follows: TGTGCCAGCAGTTCTTCCGGGACAGGGGGCGATGGCTACACCTTC.

The chain joins TRBV5-1 to TRBJ1-6, with D possibly being TRBD1 (6 bases). Per the germline V gene, CDR1 is SGHRS and CDR2 is YFSETQ. V was shortened by 5 bases and J by 4 bases, with 19 bases between the two germline ends. CDR3 length: 17 residues. Here the CDR3 DNA reads TGCGCCAGCAGAGGGCAGGGGACGCGTGCGTATAATTCACCCCTCCACTTT. Its protein product is CASRGQGTRAYNSPLHF.

The V and J genes are TRBV10-1 and TRBJ2-4, with TRBD1 matching over 7 bases. J was trimmed by 8 bases and V by 0 bases; bases with no gene match: 7. In germline, CDR1 is WNHNN, CDR2 SYGVQD (reference sequence). The CDR3 extends over 15 amino acids. In DNA, the CDR3 is TGCGCCAGCAGTGAGTCGGCAGGGGGTCGGGACATTCAGTACTTC. Translated, it gives CASSESAGGRDIQYF.

This clone has more than one count but fewer than ten. The chain carries TRBV5-1 and TRBJ1-1; D call uncertain. In germline, CDR1 is SGHRS, CDR2 YFSETQ. Trimming removed 4 bases at V and 1 base at J, with 8 bases between. The CDR3 covers 13 residues. The CDR3 region is CASSLQQNTEAFF. In DNA form, the CDR3 reads TGCGCCAGCAGCCTCCAACAGAACACTGAAGCTTTCTTT.

A word on this clone: This CDR3 is also generated by other DNA sequences in the sample. The chain joins TRBV5-1 to TRBJ1-2; D gene ambiguous. The germline CDR1 and CDR2 sequences are SGHRS and YFSETQ. This CDR3 spans 13 amino acids. V lost 0 bases and J lost 1, with 4 bases in between. The CDR3 is CASSLGLNYGYTF. The CDR3 nucleotides are TGCGCCAGCAGCTTGGGACTTAACTATGGCTACACCTTC.

This sequence joins TRBV9 and TRBJ2-7; TRBD2 agrees at 10 bases. From germline, CDR1 is SGDLS and CDR2 YYNGEE. The CDR3 runs 14 residues. Unmatched junction bases numbered 3, after V lost 2 bases and J lost 4 bases. This CDR3 reads CASSVRSGGYEQYF. Written as DNA, the CDR3 is TGTGCCAGCAGCGTTCGTAGCGGGGGGTACGAGCAGTACTTC.

This clone was detected once. The chain employs TRBV7-2 and TRBJ2-3, with 12 bases fitting TRBD2. This CDR3 contains 15 residues. CDR1 is SGHTA and CDR2 is FQGNSA in the germline V gene. The V segment lost 5 bases and the J segment 2 bases; nucleotides outside the gene matches: 2. CDR3 sequence: CASSPSGRATDTQYF. The DNA of the CDR3 is TGTGCCAGCAGCCCTAGCGGGAGGGCCACAGATACGCAGTATTTT.

The chain carries TRBV19 and TRBJ2-1; D is ambiguous. The V end lost 6 bases, the J end lost 5 bases, and 5 bases lay between the germline ends. CDR1 is LNHDA and CDR2 is SQIVND in the germline V gene (reference sequence). This CDR3 region has 11 residues. In DNA form, the CDR3 reads TGTGCCAGTAGGTTCGACAATGAGCAGTTCTTC. Protein sequence: CASRFDNEQFF.

This chain uses TRBV4-2 with TRBJ1-1, with D tentatively TRBD1 (5 bases). This CDR3 is built from 20 residues. V dropped 0 bases and J dropped 1 base, with 24 bases sitting between them. CDR1 and CDR2 from the germline V gene are LGHNA and YNFKEQ. The CDR3 sequence is CASSQDYFPLLVRGNTEAFF. The CDR3 region has the DNA TGTGCCAGCAGCCAAGATTATTTCCCCCTCCTCGTTAGGGGGAACACTGAAGCTTTCTTT.

This sequence joins TRBV7-2 and TRBJ2-7, with 9 bases fitting TRBD1. In germline, CDR1 is SGHTA, CDR2 FQGNSA. V lost 2 bases to trimming and J lost 3 bases; unmatched junction nucleotides: 5. CDR3 length equals 15 residues. The CDR3 region has the DNA TGTGCCAGCAGCTTACGACAGGGGGATTTCTACGAGCAGTACTTC. It codes for CASSLRQGDFYEQYF.

The chain combines TRBV6-1 with TRBJ2-7; TRBD1 agrees at 9 bases. Per germline, CDR1 MNHNS and CDR2 SASEGT. Trimming cost V 6 bases and J 0 bases; bases outside gene matches: 3. This CDR3 has 14 residues. The CDR3 nucleotides read TGTGCCAGCAGACGGACAGGGGCCTCCTACGAGCAGTACTTC. Encoded protein: CASRRTGASYEQYF.

V is TRBV2 and J is TRBJ2-1, with D possibly TRBD2 on 5 matching bases. Germline CDR1 and CDR2: SNHLY and FYNNEI. This CDR3 is built from 17 residues. V was cut by 0 bases and J by 4 bases, with 16 bases left in between. CDR3 sequence reads: CASSEAVWAGGYNEQFF. The CDR3 nucleotides are TGTGCCAGCAGTGAAGCTGTCTGGGCGGGCGGGTACAATGAGCAGTTCTTC.

The chain has TRBV2 and TRBJ2-1; 12 nucleotides line up with TRBD2. With 6 bases clipped from V and 5 bases from J, the junction kept 5 bases outside the gene matches. CDR3 size: 15 residues. Germline assignment: CDR1 SNHLY and CDR2 FYNNEI. For the CDR3, the DNA is TGTGCCAGCAGACCAACTAGCGGGGGGAACAATGAGCAGTTCTTC. Protein sequence: CASRPTSGGNNEQFF. The full variable domain, in which reference TRBV2 and TRBJ2-1 provide the parts outside the CDR3, is EPEVTQTPSHQVTQMGQEVILRCVPISNHLYFYWYRQILGQKVEFLVSFYNNEISEKSEIFDDQFSVERPDGSNFTLKIRSTKLEDSAMYFCASRPTSGGNNEQFFGPGTRLTVL.

The chain is built from TRBV19 and TRBJ1-1; D is perhaps TRBD1 (6 bases). The CDR3 runs 14 residues. V was trimmed by 4 bases and J by 7 bases, leaving 16 bases between them. Germline V gene sequence: CDR1 LNHDA, CDR2 SQIVND (reference sequence). The CDR3 sequence is CASSTTYDRFEAFF. CDR3 DNA: TGTGCCAGTAGTACCACCTACGACAGGTTTGAAGCTTTCTTT.

The chain recombines TRBV4-2 with TRBJ2-1; D possibly corresponds to TRBD2 (6 bases). Germline CDR1 is LGHNA and CDR2 is YNFKEQ. Trimming removed 4 bases from V and 7 bases from J, with 14 bases in between. The CDR3 sequence is 14 residues long. CDR3 in DNA: TGTGCCAGCAGCCTGAAGGGACTGCTAAATGAGCAGTTCTTC. Protein: CASSLKGLLNEQFF.

The genes are TRBV4-1 and TRBJ2-7, with D uncertain. This CDR3 contains 15 residues. V lost 1 base and J 6 bases, leaving 16 bases between the germline ends. Germline lookup yields CDR1 MGHRA and CDR2 YSYEKL. CDR3 sequence reads: CASSQVGQRSGEQYF. The CDR3 DNA reads as TGCGCCAGCAGCCAAGTTGGCCAACGATCGGGCGAGCAGTACTTC.

This chain links TRBV9 with TRBJ1-2; D unclear. Trimming removed 0 bases from V and 4 bases from J, with 13 bases in between. The CDR3 spans 15 residues. CDR1 and CDR2 (germline): SGDLS, YYNGEE. For the CDR3, the DNA is TGTGCCAGCAGCGTAGTTAACGGTGCCTCCTATGGCTACACCTTC. Protein sequence: CASSVVNGASYGYTF.

The chain joins TRBV7-9 to TRBJ2-7; tentatively, D is TRBD2 (6 bases). This CDR3 comprises 16 residues. The germline V gene has CDR1 SEHNR and CDR2 FQNEAQ (reference sequence). Trimming removed 5 bases at V and 2 bases at J, with 19 bases between. DNA of the CDR3: TGTGCCAGCAGCACCCATAGGAGGGATGGGACCTACGAGCAGTACTTC. Protein: CASSTHRRDGTYEQYF.

This chain uses TRBV13 with TRBJ1-1; D is uncertain. CDR1 is PRHDT, CDR2 FYEKMQ, per germline (reference sequence). V was pared by 3 bases and J by 2 bases, with 7 bases between. The CDR3 has 13 residues. CDR3 region: CASSFATNTEAFF. DNA of the CDR3: TGTGCCAGCAGCTTCGCAACTAACACTGAAGCTTTCTTT.

The chain joins TRBV9 to TRBJ2-2; weak D call: TRBD2 (5 bases). V lost 0 bases, J lost 9 bases, and 15 bases lay in between. The CDR3 spans 15 residues. Per germline, CDR1 SGDLS and CDR2 YYNGEE. CDR3 in amino acids: CASSVEASSARELFF. CDR3 DNA sequence: TGTGCCAGCAGCGTAGAGGCTAGCTCGGCCCGGGAGCTGTTTTTT.